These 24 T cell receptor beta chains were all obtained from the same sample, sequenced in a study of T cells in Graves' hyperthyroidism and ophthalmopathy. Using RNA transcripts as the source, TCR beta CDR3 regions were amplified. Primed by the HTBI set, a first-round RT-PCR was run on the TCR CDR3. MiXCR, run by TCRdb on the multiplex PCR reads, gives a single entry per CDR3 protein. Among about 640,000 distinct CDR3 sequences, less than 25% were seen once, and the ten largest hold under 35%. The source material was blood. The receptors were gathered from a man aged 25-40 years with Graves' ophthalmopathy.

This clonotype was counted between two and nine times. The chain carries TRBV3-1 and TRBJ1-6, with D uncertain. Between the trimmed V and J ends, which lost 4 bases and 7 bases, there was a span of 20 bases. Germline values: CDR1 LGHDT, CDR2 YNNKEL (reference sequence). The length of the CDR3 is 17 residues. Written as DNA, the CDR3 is TGTGCCAGCAGCCCCCGGCAGGTCTCCTCCCTGAATTCACCCCTCCACTTT. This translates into CASSPRQVSSLNSPLHF.

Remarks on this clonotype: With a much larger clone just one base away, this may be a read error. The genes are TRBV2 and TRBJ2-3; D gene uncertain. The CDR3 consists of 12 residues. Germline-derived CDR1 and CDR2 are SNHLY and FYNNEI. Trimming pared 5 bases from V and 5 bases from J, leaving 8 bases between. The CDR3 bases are TGTGCCAGCAGTCCCTGGGTAGATACGCAGTATTTT. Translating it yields CASSPWVDTQYF.

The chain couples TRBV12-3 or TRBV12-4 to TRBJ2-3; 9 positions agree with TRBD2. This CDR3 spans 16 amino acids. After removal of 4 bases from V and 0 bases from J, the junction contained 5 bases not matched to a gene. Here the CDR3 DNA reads TGTGCCAGCAGTTGGGCTAGCGGGGCTAGCACAGATACGCAGTATTTT. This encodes CASSWASGASTDTQYF.

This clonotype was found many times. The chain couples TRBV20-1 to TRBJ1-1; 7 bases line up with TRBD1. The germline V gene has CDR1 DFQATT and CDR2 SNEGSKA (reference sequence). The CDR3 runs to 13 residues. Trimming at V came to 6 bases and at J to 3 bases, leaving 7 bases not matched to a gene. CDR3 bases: TGCAGTGCCAGTCGACAGGGCTACACTGAAGCTTTCTTT. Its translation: CSASRQGYTEAFF.

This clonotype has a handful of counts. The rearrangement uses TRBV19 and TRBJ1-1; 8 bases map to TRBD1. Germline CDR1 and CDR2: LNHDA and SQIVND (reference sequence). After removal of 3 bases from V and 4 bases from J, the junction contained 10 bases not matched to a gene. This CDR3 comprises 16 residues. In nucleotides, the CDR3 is TGTGCCAGTAGTATGGATCAGGGGGCTATGGGCACTGAAGCTTTCTTT. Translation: CASSMDQGAMGTEAFF.

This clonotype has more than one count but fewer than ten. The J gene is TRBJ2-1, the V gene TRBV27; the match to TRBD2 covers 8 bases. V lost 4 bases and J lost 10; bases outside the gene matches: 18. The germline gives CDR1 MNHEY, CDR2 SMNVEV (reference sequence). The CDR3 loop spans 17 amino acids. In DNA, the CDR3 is TGTGCCAGCAGTTCTCAGACACATCTAGCGGGTTTAAGAGAGCAGTTCTTC. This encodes CASSSQTHLAGLREQFF.

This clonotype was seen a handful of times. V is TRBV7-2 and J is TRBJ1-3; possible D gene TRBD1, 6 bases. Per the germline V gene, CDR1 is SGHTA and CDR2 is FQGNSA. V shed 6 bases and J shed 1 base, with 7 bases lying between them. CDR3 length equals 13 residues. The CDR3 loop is CASRGASGNTIYF. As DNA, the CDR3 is TGTGCCAGCAGGGGGGCGTCTGGAAACACCATATATTTT.

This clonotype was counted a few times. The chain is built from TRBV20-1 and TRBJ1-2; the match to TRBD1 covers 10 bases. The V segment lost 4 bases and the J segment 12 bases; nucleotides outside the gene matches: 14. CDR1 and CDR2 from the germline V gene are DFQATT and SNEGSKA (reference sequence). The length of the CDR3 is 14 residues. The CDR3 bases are TGCAGTGCTACCCAATCCTCGACAGGGGGCTTAGACACCTTC. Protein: CSATQSSTGGLDTF.

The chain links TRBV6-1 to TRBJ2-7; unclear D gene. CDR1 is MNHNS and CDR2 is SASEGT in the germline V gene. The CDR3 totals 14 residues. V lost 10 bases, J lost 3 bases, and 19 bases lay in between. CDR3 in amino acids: CATCLDSDFYEQYF. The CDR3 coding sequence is TGTGCCACCTGCTTAGACTCCGATTTCTACGAGCAGTACTTC.

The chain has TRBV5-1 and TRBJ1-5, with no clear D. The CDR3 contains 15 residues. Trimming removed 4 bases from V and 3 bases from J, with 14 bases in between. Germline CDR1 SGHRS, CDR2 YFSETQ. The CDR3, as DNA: TGCGCCAGCAGCCCCATCCGGGAATACAATCAGCCCCAGCATTTT. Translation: CASSPIREYNQPQHF.

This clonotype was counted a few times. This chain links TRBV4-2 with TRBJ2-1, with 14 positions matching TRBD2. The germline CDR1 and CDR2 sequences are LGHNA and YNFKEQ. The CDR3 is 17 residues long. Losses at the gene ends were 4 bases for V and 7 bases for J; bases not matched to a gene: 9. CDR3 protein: CASSRRLAGGPTNEQFF. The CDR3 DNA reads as TGTGCCAGCAGCCGCCGACTAGCGGGAGGGCCAACGAATGAGCAGTTCTTC.

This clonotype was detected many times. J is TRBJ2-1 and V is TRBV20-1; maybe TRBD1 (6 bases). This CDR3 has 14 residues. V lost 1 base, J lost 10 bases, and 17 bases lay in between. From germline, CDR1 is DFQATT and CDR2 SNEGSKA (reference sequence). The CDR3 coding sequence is TGCAGTGCTAGAGTAGGGGGTGAGGCAGGCGAGCAGTTCTTC. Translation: CSARVGGEAGEQFF.

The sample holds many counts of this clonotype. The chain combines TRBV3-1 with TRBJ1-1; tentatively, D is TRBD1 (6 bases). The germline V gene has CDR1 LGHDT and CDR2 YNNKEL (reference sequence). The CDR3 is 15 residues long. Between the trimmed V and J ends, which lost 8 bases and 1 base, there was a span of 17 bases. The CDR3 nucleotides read TGTGCCAGCGGCCGGTCAGACAGGCGGAACACTGAAGCTTTCTTT. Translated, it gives CASGRSDRRNTEAFF.

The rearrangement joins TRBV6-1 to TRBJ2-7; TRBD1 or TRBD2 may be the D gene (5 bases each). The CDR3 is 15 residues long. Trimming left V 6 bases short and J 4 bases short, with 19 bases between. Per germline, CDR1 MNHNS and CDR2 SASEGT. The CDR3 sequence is CASRREGTYLYEQYF. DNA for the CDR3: TGTGCCAGCAGACGAGAGGGGACCTACCTGTACGAGCAGTACTTC.

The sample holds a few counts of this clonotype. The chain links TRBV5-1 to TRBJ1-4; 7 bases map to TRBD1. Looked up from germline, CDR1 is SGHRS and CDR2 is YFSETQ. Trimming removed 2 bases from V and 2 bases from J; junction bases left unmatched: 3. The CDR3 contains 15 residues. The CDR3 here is CASSFTGATNEKLFF. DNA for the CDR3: TGCGCCAGCAGCTTTACAGGGGCGACTAATGAAAAACTGTTTTTT.

The DNA of the CDR3 is TGTGCCAGCAGTTACAGACAGTCCTATGGCTACACCTTC. Translated, it gives CASSYRQSYGYTF. The chain recombines TRBV6-2 or TRBV6-3 with TRBJ1-2; D is perhaps TRBD1 (5 bases). Trimming stripped 2 bases from V and 4 bases from J, with 8 bases between. The CDR3 consists of 13 residues. Germline values: CDR1 MNHEY, CDR2 SVGEGT.

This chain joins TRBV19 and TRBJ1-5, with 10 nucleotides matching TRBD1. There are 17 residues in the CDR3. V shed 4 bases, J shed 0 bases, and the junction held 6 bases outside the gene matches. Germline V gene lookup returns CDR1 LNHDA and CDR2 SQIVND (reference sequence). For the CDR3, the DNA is TGTGCCAGTAGTAAAGGGACAGGGGCATATAGCAATCAGCCCCAGCATTTT. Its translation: CASSKGTGAYSNQPQHF.

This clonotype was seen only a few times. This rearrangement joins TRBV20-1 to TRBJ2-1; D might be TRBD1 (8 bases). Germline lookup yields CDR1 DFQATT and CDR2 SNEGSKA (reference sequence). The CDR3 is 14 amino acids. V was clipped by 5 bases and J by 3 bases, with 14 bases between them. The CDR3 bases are TGCAGTGCTGGGGAGGGACAGGTCTACAATGAGCAGTTCTTC. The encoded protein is CSAGEGQVYNEQFF.

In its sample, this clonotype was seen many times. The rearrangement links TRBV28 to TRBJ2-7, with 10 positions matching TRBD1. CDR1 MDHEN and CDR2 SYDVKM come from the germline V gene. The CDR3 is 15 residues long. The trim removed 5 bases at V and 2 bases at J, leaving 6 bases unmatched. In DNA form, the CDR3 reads TGTGCCAGCAGTCCCGGGACAGGGGTGCCCTACGAGCAGTACTTC. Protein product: CASSPGTGVPYEQYF.

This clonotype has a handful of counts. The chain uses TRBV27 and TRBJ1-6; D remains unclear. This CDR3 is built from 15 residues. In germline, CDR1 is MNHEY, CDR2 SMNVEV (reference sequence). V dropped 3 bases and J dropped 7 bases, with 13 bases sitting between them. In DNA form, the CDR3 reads TGTGCCAGCAGTTTCGGAGGGTTGGGCAATTCACCCCTCCACTTT. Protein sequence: CASSFGGLGNSPLHF.

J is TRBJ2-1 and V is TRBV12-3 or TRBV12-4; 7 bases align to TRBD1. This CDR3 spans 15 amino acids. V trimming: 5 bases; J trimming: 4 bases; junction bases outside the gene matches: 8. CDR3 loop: CASSTTGTEYNEQFF. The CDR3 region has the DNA TGTGCCAGCAGTACGACAGGGACCGAGTACAATGAGCAGTTCTTC.

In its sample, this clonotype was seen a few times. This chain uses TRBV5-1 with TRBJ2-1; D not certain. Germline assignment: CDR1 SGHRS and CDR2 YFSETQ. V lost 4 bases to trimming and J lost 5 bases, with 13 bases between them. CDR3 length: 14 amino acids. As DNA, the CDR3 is TGCGCCAGCAGCGCCATTGACACCAACAATGAGCAGTTCTTC. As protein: CASSAIDTNNEQFF.

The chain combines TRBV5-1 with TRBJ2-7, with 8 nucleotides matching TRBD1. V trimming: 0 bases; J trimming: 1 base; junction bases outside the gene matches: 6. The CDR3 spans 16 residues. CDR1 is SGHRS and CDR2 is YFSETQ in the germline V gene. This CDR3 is CASSLAGQGESYEQYF. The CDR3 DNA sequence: TGCGCCAGCAGCTTGGCTGGACAGGGCGAGTCCTACGAGCAGTACTTC.

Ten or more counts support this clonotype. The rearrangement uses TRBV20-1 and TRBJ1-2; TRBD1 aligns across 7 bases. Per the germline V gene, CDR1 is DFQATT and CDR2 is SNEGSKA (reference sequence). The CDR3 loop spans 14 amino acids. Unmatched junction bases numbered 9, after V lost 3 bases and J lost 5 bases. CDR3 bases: TGCAGTGCTAGGAACAGGGGCCCTGATTATGGCTACACCTTC. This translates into CSARNRGPDYGYTF.